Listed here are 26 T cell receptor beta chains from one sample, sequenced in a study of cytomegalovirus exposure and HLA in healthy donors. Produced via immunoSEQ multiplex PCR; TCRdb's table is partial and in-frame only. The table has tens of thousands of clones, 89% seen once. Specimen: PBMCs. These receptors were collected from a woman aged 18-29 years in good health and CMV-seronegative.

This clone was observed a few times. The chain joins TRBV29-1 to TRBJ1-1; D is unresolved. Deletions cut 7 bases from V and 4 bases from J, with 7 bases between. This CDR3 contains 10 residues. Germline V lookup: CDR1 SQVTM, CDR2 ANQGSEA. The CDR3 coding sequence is TGCAGCGGTTCGAGCACTGAAGCTTTCTTT. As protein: CSGSSTEAFF. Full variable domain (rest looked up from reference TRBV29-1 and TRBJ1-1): SAVISQKPSRDICQRGTSLTIQCQVDSQVTMMFWYRQQPGQSLTLIATANQGSEATYESGFVIDKFPISRPNLTFSTLTVSNMSPEDSSIYLCSGSSTEAFFGQGTRLTVV.

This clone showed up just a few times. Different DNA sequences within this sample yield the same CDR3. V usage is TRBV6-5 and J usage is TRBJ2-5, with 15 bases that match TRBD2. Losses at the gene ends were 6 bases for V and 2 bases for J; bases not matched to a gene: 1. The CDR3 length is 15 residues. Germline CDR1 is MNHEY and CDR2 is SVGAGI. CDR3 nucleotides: TGTGCCAGCAGGGGACTAGCGGGGGGACAAGAGACCCAGTACTTC. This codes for CASRGLAGGQETQYF.

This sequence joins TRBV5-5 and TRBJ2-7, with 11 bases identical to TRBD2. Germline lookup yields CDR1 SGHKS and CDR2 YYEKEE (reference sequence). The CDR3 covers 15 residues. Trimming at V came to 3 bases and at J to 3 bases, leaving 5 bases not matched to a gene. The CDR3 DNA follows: TGTGCCAGCAGCTCGGGACTAGCGGAGCACTACGAGCAGTACTTC. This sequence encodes CASSSGLAEHYEQYF.

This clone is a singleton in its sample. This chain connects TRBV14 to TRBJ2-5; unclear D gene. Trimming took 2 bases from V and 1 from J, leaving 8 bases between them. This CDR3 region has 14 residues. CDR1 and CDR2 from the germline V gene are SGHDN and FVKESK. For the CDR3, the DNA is TGTGCCAGCAGCCAATCACTTAGCCAAGAGACCCAGTACTTC. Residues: CASSQSLSQETQYF.

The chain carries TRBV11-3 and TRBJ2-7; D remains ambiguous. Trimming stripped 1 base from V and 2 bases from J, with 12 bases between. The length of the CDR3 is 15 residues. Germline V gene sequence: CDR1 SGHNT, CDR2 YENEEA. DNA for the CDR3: TGTGCCAGCAGCTTAGGGTTTGCGAGTACCTACGAGCAGTACTTC. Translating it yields CASSLGFASTYEQYF.

This chain's CDR3 is CASSGGLAGGPGLHEQFF. In DNA, the CDR3 is TGCGCCAGCAGTGGGGGACTAGCGGGAGGGCCAGGTCTCCACGAGCAGTTCTTC. The rearrangement links TRBV10-1 to TRBJ2-1, with 16 bases aligning to TRBD2. The CDR3 length is 18 residues. V shed 4 bases and J 10 bases; nucleotides not matched to a gene: 13. The germline V gene encodes CDR1 WNHNN and CDR2 SYGVQD (reference sequence).

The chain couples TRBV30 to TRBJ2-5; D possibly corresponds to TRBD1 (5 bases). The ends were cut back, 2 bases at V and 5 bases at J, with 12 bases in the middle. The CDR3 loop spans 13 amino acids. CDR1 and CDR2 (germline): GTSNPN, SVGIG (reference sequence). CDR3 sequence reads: CAWSQGSSETQYF. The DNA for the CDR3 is TGTGCCTGGAGTCAGGGATCCTCGGAGACCCAGTACTTC.

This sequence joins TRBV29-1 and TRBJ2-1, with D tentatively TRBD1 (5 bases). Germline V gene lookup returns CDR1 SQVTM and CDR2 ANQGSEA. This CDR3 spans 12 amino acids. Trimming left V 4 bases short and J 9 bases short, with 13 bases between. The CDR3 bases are TGCAGCGTTGGGGCAGTAAGGGGTGAGCAGTTCTTC. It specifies CSVGAVRGEQFF.

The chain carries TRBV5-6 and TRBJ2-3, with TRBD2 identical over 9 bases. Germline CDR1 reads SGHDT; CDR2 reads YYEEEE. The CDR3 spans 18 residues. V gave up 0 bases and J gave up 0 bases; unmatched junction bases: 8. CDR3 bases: TGTGCCAGCAGCTTGGTGGTTAGCGGGGGCCCTAGCACAGATACGCAGTATTTT. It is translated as CASSLVVSGGPSTDTQYF. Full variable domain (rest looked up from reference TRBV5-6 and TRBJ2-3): DAGVTQSPTHLIKTRGQQVTLRCSPKSGHDTVSWYQQALGQGPQFIFQYYEEEERQRGNFPDRFSGHQFPNYSSELNVNALLLGDSALYLCASSLVVSGGPSTDTQYFGPGTRLTVL.

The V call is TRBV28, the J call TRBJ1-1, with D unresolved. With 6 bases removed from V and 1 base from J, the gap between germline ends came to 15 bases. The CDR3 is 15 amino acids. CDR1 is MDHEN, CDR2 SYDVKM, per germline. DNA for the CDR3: TGTGCCAGCAGCACCTCGGGGTTGGGGAACACTGAAGCTTTCTTT. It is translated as CASSTSGLGNTEAFF.

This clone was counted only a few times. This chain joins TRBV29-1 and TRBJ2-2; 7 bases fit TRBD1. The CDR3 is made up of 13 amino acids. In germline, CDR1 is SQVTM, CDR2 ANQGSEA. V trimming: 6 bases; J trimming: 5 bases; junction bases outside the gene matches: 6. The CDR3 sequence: CSVNRGGTGELFF. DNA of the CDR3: TGCAGCGTAAACAGGGGTGGGACCGGGGAGCTGTTTTTT.

The CDR3 nucleotides are TGCAGCGTCCGCGGCGGCGGGAACACTGAAGCTTTCTTT. Translated: CSVRGGGNTEAFF. The rearrangement joins TRBV29-1 to TRBJ1-1; the D is unclear. V lost 6 bases to trimming and J lost 1 base, with 12 bases between them. The CDR3 runs to 13 residues. Germline V lookup: CDR1 SQVTM, CDR2 ANQGSEA.

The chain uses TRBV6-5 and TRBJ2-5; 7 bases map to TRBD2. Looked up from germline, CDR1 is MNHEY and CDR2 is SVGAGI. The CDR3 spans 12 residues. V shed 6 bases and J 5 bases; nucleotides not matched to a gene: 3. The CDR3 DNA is TGTGCCAGCAGCTGGGGGGGGGAGACCCAGTACTTC. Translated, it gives CASSWGGETQYF.

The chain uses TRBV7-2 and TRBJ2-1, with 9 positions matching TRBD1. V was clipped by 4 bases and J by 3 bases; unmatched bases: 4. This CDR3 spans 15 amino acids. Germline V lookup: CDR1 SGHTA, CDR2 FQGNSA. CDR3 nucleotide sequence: TGTGCCAGCAGCTCGGACAGGGGTTTCTACAATGAGCAGTTCTTC. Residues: CASSSDRGFYNEQFF.

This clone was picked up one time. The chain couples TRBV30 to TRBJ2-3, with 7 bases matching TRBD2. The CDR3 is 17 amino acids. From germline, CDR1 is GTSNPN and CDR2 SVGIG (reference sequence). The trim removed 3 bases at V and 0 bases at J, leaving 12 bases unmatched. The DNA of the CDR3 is TGTGCCTGGAGGGGGGGGTGGCTGTCCTCTAGCACAGATACGCAGTATTTT. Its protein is CAWRGGWLSSSTDTQYF.

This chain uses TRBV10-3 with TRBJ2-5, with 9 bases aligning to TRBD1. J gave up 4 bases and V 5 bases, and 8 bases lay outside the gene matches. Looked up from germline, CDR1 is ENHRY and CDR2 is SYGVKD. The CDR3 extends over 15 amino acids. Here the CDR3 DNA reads TGTGCCATCAGTACAGGGACAGGGAAGGGAGAGACCCAGTACTTC. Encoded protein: CAISTGTGKGETQYF.

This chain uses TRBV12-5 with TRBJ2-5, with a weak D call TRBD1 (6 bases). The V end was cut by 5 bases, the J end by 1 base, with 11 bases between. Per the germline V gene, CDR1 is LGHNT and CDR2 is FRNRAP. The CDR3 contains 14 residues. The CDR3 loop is CASGPRQAQETQYF. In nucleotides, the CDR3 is TGTGCTAGTGGTCCTCGACAGGCCCAAGAGACCCAGTACTTC.

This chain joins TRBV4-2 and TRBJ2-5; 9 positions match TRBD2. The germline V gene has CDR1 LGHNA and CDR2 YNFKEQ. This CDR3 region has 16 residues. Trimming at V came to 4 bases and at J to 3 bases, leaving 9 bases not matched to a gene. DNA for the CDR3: TGTGCCAGCAGCCCTAGAAAGACTAGCGGCAAAGAGACCCAGTACTTC. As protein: CASSPRKTSGKETQYF.

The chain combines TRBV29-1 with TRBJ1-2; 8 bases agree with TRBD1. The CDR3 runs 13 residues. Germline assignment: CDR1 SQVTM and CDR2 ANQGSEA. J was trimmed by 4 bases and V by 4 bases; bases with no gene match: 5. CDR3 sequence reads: CSVGQGARYGYTF. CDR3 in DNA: TGCAGCGTTGGGCAGGGGGCTCGCTATGGCTACACCTTC.

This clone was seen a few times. CDR3 nucleotides: TGTGCCTGGGACACGACCTCCTACGAGCAGTACTTC. Translated, it gives CAWDTTSYEQYF. The rearrangement uses TRBV30 and TRBJ2-7; D is uncertain. V was shortened by 5 bases and J by 0 bases, with 8 bases between the two germline ends. The germline gives CDR1 GTSNPN, CDR2 SVGIG (reference sequence). The CDR3 has 12 amino acids.

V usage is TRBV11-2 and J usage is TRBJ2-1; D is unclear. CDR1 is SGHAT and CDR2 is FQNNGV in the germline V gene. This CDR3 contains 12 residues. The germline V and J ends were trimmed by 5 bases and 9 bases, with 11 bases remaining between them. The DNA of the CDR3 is TGTGCCAGCAGCCCCGGAGCCGGTGAGCAGTTCTTC. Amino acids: CASSPGAGEQFF. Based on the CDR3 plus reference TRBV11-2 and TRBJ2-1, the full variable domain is EAGVAQSPRYKIIEKRQSVAFWCNPISGHATLYWYQQILGQGPKLLIQFQNNGVVDDSQLPKDRFSAERLKGVDSTLKIQPAKLEDSAVYLCASSPGAGEQFFGPGTRLTVL.

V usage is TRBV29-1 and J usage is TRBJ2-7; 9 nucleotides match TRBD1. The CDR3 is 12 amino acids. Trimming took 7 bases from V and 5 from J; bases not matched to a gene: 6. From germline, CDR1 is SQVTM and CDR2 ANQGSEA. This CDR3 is CSAPGQGDEQYF. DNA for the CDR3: TGCAGCGCCCCGGGACAGGGCGACGAGCAGTACTTC.

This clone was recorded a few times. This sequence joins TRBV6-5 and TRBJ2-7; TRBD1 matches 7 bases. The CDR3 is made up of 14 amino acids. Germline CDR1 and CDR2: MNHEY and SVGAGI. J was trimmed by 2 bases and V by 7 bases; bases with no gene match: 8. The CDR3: CASIAQTGTYEQYF. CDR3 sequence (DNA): TGTGCCAGCATAGCCCAGACAGGGACCTACGAGCAGTACTTC.

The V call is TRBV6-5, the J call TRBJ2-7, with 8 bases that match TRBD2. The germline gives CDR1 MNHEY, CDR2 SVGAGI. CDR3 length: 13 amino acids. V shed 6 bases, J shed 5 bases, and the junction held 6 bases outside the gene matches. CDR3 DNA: TGTGCCAGCAGGACGGGCGGGAGGAACGAGCAGTACTTC. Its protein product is CASRTGGRNEQYF.

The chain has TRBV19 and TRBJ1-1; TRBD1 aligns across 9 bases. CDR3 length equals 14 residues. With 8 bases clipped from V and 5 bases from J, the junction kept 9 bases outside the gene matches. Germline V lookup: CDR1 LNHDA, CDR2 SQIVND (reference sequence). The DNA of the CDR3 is TGTGCCAGTCGTCGACAGGGGGTATGGACTGAAGCTTTCTTT. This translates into CASRRQGVWTEAFF.

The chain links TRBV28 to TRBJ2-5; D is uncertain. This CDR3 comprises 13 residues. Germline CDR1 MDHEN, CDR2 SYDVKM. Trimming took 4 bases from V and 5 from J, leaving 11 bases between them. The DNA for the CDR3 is TGTGCCAGCAGTTCTAACCCTCGGGAGACCCAGTACTTC. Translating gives CASSSNPRETQYF.